The clone carrying this T cell receptor beta chain was observed a few times. As yet, its antigen is unknown. These data belong to a study of T cell responses to AZD1222 COVID-19 vaccine. Study overall: Analysis merged second doses at about 4 or about 12 weeks.

V lost 4 bases to trimming and J lost 2 bases; unmatched junction nucleotides: 4. The germline V gene encodes CDR1 SNHLY and CDR2 FYNNEI. This CDR3 comprises 14 residues. Sequenced by immunoSEQ multiplex PCR; TCRdb stores in-frame clones only, minus some. In the table there are around 78,000 clones, 75% to 90% of which are singletons. Study-wide findings and caveats: Nearly half of spike-specific TCRs reportedly target unmutated variant regions. Donors skewed white British and female; clonal diversity was possibly underestimated. Spike-spanning, vaccine-associated CD4 TCRs were dominant at 160-218 and 743-854.

The receptor was derived from an adult in good health. The rearrangement links TRBV2 to TRBJ1-2; TRBD1 matches 7 bases. The sequenced sample was peripheral blood, obtained on day 0 of AZD1222 vaccination. The CDR3 loop is CASSVKTGNYGYTF. DNA for the CDR3: TGTGCCAGCAGTGTGAAGACAGGGAACTATGGCTACACCTTC.